Listed below are T cell receptor beta chains from one sample, sequenced in a study of blood T cells in healthy people across ages. TCRdb re-called the 5' RACE reads with MiXCR, one entry per CDR3 protein. The sample consists of around 700,000 distinct CDR3 sequences, approximately 25% of them appearing once. In addition, the sample was reused for a study of T cells of mothers and their children.

The sequenced sample was blood. These receptors originate from a boy between 10 and 17 years old in good health. Each CDR3 is given with its conserved first and last residue. A D gene is named only where the DNA matches it firmly. Part of the rows lack a size; the others show once, few, many or a class for expanded clones.

clone size	J gene	D gene	V gene	CDR3 protein	CDR3 DNA
-	TRBJ1-1	TRBD1	TRBV28	CASRTGGWTEAFF	TGTGCCAGCAGGACAGGGGGCTGGACTGAAGCTTTCTTT
-	TRBJ2-7	-	TRBV5-6	CASSARVPNEQYF	TGTGCCAGCAGCGCCAGGGTGCCCAACGAGCAGTACTTC
few	TRBJ2-7	-	TRBV7-9	CASSFGVREQYF	TGTGCCAGCAGCTTCGGGGTCCGCGAGCAGTACTTC
few	TRBJ2-7	-	TRBV20-1	CSASKSSSLEQYF	TGCAGTGCTAGTAAATCTTCTAGTCTCGAGCAGTACTTC
-	TRBJ2-2	-	TRBV7-2	CASSLVSSISGELFF	TGTGCCAGCAGCTTAGTTTCTAGTATCTCCGGGGAGCTGTTTTTT
few	TRBJ2-3	-	TRBV29-1	CSVTGETSTDTQYF	TGCAGCGTGACGGGGGAAACTAGCACAGATACGCAGTATTTT
-	TRBJ1-1	TRBD1	TRBV28	CASSFPGQGAPVF	TGTGCCAGCAGTTTTCCGGGACAGGGGGCTCCCGTGTTT
-	TRBJ2-3	-	TRBV6-1	CAMGTTDTQYF	TGTGCCATGGGGACCACAGATACGCAGTATTTT
few	TRBJ1-4	-	TRBV27	CASSFKGNEKLFF	TGTGCCAGCAGTTTTAAGGGGAATGAAAAACTGTTTTTT
many	TRBJ2-5	-	TRBV7-3	CASSLGQLETQYF	TGTGCCAGCAGCTTAGGCCAGTTAGAGACCCAGTACTTC
-	TRBJ2-1	TRBD2	TRBV11-2	CASSLSGGYEQFF	TGTGCCAGCAGCTTGTCGGGAGGCTACGAGCAGTTCTTC
few	TRBJ2-1	-	TRBV7-2	CASSLGGANNEQFF	TGTGCCAGCAGCTTGGGGGGGGCTAACAATGAGCAGTTCTTC
few	TRBJ1-5	-	TRBV24-1	CATSDGSQVGQPQHF	TGTGCCACCAGTGATGGGTCTCAAGTGGGGCAGCCCCAGCATTTT
few	TRBJ2-7	TRBD2	TRBV4-1	CASSHGTSAYEQYF	TGCGCCAGCAGCCACGGGACTAGCGCCTACGAGCAGTACTTC
few	TRBJ1-1	TRBD1	TRBV11-2	CASSLGTGYTEAFF	TGTGCCAGCAGCTTAGGGACAGGCTACACTGAAGCTTTCTTT
-	TRBJ2-5	TRBD2	TRBV20-1	CSANQGLVETQYF	TGCAGTGCTAACCAGGGACTAGTTGAGACCCAGTACTTC
few	TRBJ2-7	-	TRBV29-1	CSVLGAGHGSSYEQYF	TGCAGCGTGCTCGGAGCGGGACACGGGAGCTCCTACGAGCAGTACTTC
few	TRBJ2-5	TRBD2	TRBV12-3/TRBV12-4	CASRPPSGLAENQETQYF	TGTGCCAGCAGACCCCCCTCGGGACTAGCGGAGAACCAAGAGACCCAGTACTTC
few	TRBJ2-2	TRBD2	TRBV28	CASSFFGGRILNTGELFF	TGTGCCAGCAGTTTCTTCGGGGGGAGGATACTGAACACCGGGGAGCTGTTTTTT
many	TRBJ2-7	-	TRBV5-1	CASSPGGGAYEQYF	TGCGCCAGCAGCCCCGGCGGCGGGGCCTACGAGCAGTACTTC
-	TRBJ2-3	-	TRBV7-8	CASSFLGRGPDTQYF	TGTGCCAGCAGCTTTTTGGGCAGGGGACCAGATACGCAGTATTTT
-	TRBJ1-2	-	TRBV7-2	CASSLSSGIGSYGYTF	TGTGCCAGCAGCTTATCTTCCGGGATAGGGAGCTATGGCTACACCTTC
few	TRBJ2-7	-	TRBV15	CATSRDRSRTRGYEQYF	TGTGCCACCAGCAGAGATAGATCGCGGACTCGAGGTTACGAGCAGTACTTC
few	TRBJ2-3	-	TRBV6-2/TRBV6-3	CASRPHGTHTDTQYF	TGTGCCAGCCGACCCCACGGGACTCACACAGATACGCAGTATTTT
few	TRBJ2-7	-	TRBV6-1	CASRPMGLHPGYEQYF	TGTGCCAGCAGACCCATGGGACTCCACCCCGGGTACGAGCAGTACTTC
-	TRBJ2-5	TRBD2	TRBV12-5	CASAPSPRGNQETQYF	TGTGCTAGTGCCCCCTCCCCGCGGGGGAACCAAGAGACCCAGTACTTC
few	TRBJ2-3	-	TRBV4-3	CASSQDLGSPADTQYF	TGCGCCAGCAGCCAAGATTTAGGGTCCCCCGCAGATACGCAGTATTTT
-	TRBJ1-1	-	TRBV5-1	CASSLARGPTEAFF	TGCGCCAGCAGCTTGGCGCGGGGGCCCACTGAAGCTTTCTTT